The clone carrying this T cell receptor (beta chain) was counted at least ten times. This sample was taken from a study of blood T cell repertoires in COVID-19. Overall study: The United States, Italy and Spain were the sources of the acute and convalescent COVID-19 samples. The cDNA or gDNA used as material had been derived from T cells, B-cell-depleted T cells, or PBMCs.

Study processing details: Scientists estimated how many nucleated cells there were by amplifying reference gene primers. The protocol was immunoSEQ multiplex PCR, while the TCRdb copy is restricted to in-frame clones and leaves out a portion. The V and J calls and the clone size are those of that table, but D and trimming were determined from the DNA. The sample yields 140,000 or so clones, roughly 80% seen once. The specimen was peripheral blood. The receptor was derived from a man aged 45-60 years with acute or convalescent COVID-19.

Here the CDR3 DNA reads TGTGCCAGCAGTGAAGCGGGACAGCAGAATCAGCCCCAGCATTTT. Protein: CASSEAGQQNQPQHF. This chain links TRBV6-1 with TRBJ1-5; 7 bases fit TRBD1. Germline lookup yields CDR1 MNHNS and CDR2 SASEGT. The CDR3 consists of 15 residues. V shed 0 bases, J shed 4 bases, and the junction held 3 bases outside the gene matches.